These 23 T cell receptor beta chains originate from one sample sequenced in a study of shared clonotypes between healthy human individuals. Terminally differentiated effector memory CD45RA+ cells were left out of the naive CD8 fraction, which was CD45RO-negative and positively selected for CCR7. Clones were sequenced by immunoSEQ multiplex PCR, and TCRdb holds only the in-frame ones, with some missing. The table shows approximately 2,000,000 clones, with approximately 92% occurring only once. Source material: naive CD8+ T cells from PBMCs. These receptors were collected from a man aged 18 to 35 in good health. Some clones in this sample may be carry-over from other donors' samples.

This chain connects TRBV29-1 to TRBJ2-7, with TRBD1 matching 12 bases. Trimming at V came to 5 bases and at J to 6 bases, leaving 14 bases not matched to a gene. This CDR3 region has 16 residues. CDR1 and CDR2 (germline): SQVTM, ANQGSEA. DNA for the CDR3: TGCAGCGTTCTAGCCACCCTCCGGGACAGGGGGCTCGAGCAGTACTTC. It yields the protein CSVLATLRDRGLEQYF.

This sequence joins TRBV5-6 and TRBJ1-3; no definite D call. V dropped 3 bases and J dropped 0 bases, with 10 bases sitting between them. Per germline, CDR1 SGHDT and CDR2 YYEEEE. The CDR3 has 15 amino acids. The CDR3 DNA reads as TGTGCCAGCAGCTCCGGACGGTTCTCTGGAAACACCATATATTTT. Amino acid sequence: CASSSGRFSGNTIYF.

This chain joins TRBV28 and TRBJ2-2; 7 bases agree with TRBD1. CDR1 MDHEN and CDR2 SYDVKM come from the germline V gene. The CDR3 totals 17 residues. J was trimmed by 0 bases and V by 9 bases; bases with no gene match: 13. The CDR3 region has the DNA TGTGCCAGTCATGATGCCGGGACAGATACGAACACCGGGGAGCTGTTTTTT. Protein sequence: CASHDAGTDTNTGELFF.

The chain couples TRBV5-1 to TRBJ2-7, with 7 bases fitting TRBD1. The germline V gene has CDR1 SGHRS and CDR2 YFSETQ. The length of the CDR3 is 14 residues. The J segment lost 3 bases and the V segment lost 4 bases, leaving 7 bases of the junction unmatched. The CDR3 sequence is CASSPGTDGYEQYF. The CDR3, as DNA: TGCGCCAGCAGCCCCGGGACAGATGGCTACGAGCAGTACTTC.

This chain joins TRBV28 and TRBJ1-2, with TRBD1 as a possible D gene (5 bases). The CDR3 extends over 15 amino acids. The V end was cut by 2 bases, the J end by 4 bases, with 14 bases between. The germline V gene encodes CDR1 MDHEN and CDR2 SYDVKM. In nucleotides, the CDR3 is TGTGCCAGCAGTTTAGGGACCGCGGGGGGCTATGGCTACACCTTC. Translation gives CASSLGTAGGYGYTF.

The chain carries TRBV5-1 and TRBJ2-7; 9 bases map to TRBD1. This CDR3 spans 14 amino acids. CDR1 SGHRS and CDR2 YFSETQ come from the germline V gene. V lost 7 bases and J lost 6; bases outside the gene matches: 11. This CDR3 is CASAGGTGSGEQYF. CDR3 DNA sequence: TGCGCCAGCGCCGGGGGGACAGGGTCGGGCGAGCAGTACTTC.

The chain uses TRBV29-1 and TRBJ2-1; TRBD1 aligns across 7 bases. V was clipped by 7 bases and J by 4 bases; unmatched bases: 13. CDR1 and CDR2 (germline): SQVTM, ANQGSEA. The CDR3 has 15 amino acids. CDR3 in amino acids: CSAPGTASLYNEQFF. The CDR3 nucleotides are TGCAGCGCGCCAGGGACAGCCTCCTTATACAATGAGCAGTTCTTC.

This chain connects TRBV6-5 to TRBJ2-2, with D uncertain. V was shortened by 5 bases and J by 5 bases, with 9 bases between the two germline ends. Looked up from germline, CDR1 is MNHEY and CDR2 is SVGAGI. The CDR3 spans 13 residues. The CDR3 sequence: CASSPLRTGELFF. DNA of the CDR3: TGTGCCAGCAGTCCGTTGCGGACCGGGGAGCTGTTTTTT.

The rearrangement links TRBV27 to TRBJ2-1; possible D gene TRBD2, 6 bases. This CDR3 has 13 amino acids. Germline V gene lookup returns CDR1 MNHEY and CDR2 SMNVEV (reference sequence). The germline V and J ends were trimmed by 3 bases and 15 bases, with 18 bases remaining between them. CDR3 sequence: CASSFTPEGYPFF. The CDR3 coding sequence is TGTGCCAGCAGTTTTACACCGGAGGGTTATCCGTTCTTC.

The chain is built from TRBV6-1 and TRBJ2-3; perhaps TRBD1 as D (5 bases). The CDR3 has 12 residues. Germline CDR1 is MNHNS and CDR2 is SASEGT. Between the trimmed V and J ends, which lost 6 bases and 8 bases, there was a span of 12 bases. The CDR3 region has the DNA TGTGCCAGCAGGGCAGGACACCCTACGCAGTATTTT. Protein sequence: CASRAGHPTQYF.

The CDR3 DNA sequence: TGTGCCAGCAGCAAGGACAGGGGGCCGTCCTACGAGCAGTACTTC. This codes for CASSKDRGPSYEQYF. The J gene is TRBJ2-7, the V gene TRBV13; 11 bases map to TRBD1. V was pared by 5 bases and J by 1 base, with 4 bases of the junction left unmatched. The CDR3 has 15 amino acids. Looked up from germline, CDR1 is PRHDT and CDR2 is FYEKMQ (reference sequence).

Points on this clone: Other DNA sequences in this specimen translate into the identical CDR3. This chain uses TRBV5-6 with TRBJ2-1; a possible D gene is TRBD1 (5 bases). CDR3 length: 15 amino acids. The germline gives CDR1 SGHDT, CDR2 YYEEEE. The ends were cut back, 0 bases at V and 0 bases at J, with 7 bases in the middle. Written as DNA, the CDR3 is TGTGCCAGCAGCTTGGACAGGAGCTCCTACAATGAGCAGTTCTTC. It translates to CASSLDRSSYNEQFF.

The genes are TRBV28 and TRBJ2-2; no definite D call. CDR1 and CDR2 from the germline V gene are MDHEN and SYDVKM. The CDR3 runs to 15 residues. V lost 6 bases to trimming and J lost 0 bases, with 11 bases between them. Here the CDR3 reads CASRPTTANTGELFF. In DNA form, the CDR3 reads TGTGCCAGCAGACCCACCACCGCGAACACCGGGGAGCTGTTTTTT. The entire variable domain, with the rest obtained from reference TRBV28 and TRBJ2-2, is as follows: DVKVTQSSRYLVKRTGEKVFLECVQDMDHENMFWYRQDPGLGLRLIYFSYDVKMKEKGDIPEGYSVSREKKERFSLILESASTNQTSMYLCASRPTTANTGELFFGEGSRLTVL.

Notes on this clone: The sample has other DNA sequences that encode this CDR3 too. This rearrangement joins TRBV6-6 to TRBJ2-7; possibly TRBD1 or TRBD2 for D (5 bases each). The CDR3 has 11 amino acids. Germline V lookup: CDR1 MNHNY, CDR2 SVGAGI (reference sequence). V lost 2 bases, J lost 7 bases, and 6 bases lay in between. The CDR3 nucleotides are TGTGCCAGCAGTTACGGGGGAGAGCAGTACTTC. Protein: CASSYGGEQYF.

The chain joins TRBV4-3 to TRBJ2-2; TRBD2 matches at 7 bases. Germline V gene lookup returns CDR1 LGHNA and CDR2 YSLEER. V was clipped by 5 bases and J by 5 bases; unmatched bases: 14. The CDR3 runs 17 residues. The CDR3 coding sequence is TGCGCCAGCAGCTGGGCTGGCGGGATGGGGGGGACCGGGGAGCTGTTTTTT. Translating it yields CASSWAGGMGGTGELFF.

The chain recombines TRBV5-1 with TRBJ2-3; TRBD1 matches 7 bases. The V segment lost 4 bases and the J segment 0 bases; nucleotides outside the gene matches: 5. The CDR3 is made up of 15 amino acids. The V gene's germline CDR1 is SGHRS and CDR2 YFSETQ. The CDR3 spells CASSPQGQSTDTQYF. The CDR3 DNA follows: TGCGCCAGCAGCCCTCAGGGACAGAGCACAGATACGCAGTATTTT.

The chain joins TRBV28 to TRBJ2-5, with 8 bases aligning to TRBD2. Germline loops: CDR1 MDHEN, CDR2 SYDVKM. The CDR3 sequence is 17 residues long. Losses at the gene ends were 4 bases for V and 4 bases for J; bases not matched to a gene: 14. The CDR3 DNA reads TGTGCCAGCAGTTCGCGCCGTGCGGGGGGCGCGGGAGAGACCCAGTACTTC. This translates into CASSSRRAGGAGETQYF. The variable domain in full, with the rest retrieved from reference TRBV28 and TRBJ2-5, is DVKVTQSSRYLVKRTGEKVFLECVQDMDHENMFWYRQDPGLGLRLIYFSYDVKMKEKGDIPEGYSVSREKKERFSLILESASTNQTSMYLCASSSRRAGGAGETQYFGPGTRLLVL.

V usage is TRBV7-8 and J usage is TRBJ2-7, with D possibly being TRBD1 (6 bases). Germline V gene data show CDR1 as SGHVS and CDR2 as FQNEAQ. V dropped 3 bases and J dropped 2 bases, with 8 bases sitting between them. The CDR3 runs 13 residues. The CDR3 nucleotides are TGTGCCAGCAGCTTGGGACACCCCTACGAGCAGTACTTC. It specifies CASSLGHPYEQYF.

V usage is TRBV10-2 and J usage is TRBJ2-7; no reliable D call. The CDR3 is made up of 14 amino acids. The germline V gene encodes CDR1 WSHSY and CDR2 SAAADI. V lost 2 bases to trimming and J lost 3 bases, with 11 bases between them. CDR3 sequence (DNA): TGCGCCAGCAGTGAGCCCAAGGCCCACTACGAGCAGTACTTC. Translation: CASSEPKAHYEQYF.

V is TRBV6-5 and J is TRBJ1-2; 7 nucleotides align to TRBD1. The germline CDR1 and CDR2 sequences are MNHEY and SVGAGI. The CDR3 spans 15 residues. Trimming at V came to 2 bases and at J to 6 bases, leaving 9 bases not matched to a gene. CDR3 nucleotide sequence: TGTGCCAGCAGTTACAGAGGACAGGTGATGCATGGCTACACCTTC. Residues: CASSYRGQVMHGYTF.

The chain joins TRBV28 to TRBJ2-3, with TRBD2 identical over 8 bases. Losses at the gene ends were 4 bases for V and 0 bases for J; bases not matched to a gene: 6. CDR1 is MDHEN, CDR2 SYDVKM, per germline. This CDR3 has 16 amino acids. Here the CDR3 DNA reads TGTGCCAGCAGTTCCTATAGCGGGGCAAGCACAGATACGCAGTATTTT. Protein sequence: CASSSYSGASTDTQYF. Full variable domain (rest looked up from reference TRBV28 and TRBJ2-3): DVKVTQSSRYLVKRTGEKVFLECVQDMDHENMFWYRQDPGLGLRLIYFSYDVKMKEKGDIPEGYSVSREKKERFSLILESASTNQTSMYLCASSSYSGASTDTQYFGPGTRLTVL.

This chain's CDR3 is CASDSLTIAKNIQYF. DNA for the CDR3: TGTGCCAGCGACAGCCTTACAATAGCCAAAAACATTCAGTACTTC. This rearrangement joins TRBV21-1 to TRBJ2-4; TRBD1 is the table's D call, not checked against the DNA. TRBV21-1 is deemed a pseudogene. The CDR3 is 15 amino acids.

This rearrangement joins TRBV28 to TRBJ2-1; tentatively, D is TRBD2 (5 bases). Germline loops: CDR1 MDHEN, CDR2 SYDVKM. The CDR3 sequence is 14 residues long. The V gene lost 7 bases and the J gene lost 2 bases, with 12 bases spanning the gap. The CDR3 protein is CASKGAEAYNEQFF. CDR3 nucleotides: TGTGCCAGCAAGGGAGCGGAGGCCTACAATGAGCAGTTCTTC. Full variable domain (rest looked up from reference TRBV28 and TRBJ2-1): DVKVTQSSRYLVKRTGEKVFLECVQDMDHENMFWYRQDPGLGLRLIYFSYDVKMKEKGDIPEGYSVSREKKERFSLILESASTNQTSMYLCASKGAEAYNEQFFGPGTRLTVL.